The 11 T cell receptor beta chains presented below share a single source sample, sequenced in a study of blood T cell repertoires in COVID-19. Only in-frame clones appear in the TCRdb table, and some are missing; sequencing was by immunoSEQ multiplex PCR. This table holds some 320,000 clones, 85% to 90% found once. Sequencing was performed on peripheral blood. The receptors originated from a woman under 40 with COVID-19, enrolled during active disease.

The J gene is TRBJ2-7, the V gene TRBV27; no firm D call. The CDR3 contains 12 residues. V lost 10 bases to trimming and J lost 6 bases, with 16 bases between them. Germline V CDR1 and CDR2: MNHEY, SMNVEV (reference sequence). The CDR3 loop reads CATSTSDREQYF. CDR3 in DNA: TGTGCCACCTCGACATCTGATCGCGAGCAGTACTTC.

CDR3 region: CATSSYHRDEKLFF. For the CDR3, the DNA is TGTGCCACCAGCAGTTACCACAGGGATGAAAAACTGTTTTTT. The J gene is TRBJ1-4, the V gene TRBV15; possibly TRBD1 for D (6 bases). V was trimmed by 3 bases and J by 6 bases, leaving 11 bases between them. The CDR3 runs 14 residues. CDR1 is LNHNV, CDR2 YYDKDF, per germline (reference sequence).

The genes are TRBV6-5 and TRBJ1-2, with 9 bases that match TRBD1. Germline loops: CDR1 MNHEY, CDR2 SVGAGI. The CDR3 contains 15 residues. V trimming: 7 bases; J trimming: 5 bases; junction bases outside the gene matches: 11. CDR3 in amino acids: CASIGTGRFSYGYTF. CDR3 sequence (DNA): TGTGCCAGCATCGGGACAGGGAGGTTCTCTTATGGCTACACCTTC.

In DNA form, the CDR3 reads TGCGCCAGCACCCCGGGGGGGGGCAGCACAGATACGCAGTATTTT. Protein sequence: CASTPGGGSTDTQYF. This chain connects TRBV5-1 to TRBJ2-3, with TRBD2 identical over 8 bases. The CDR3 has 15 residues. Per the germline V gene, CDR1 is SGHRS and CDR2 is YFSETQ. Germline trimming cut 6 bases from V and 0 bases from J; bases unmatched to any gene: 6.

The chain links TRBV5-4 to TRBJ1-2; D unclear. The germline V gene encodes CDR1 SGHNT and CDR2 YYREEE (reference sequence). This CDR3 comprises 15 residues. Trimming removed 6 bases from V and 6 bases from J, with 21 bases in between. CDR3 loop: CASKLGGIISDGYTF. CDR3 nucleotide sequence: TGTGCCAGCAAGTTGGGAGGGATCATCTCAGATGGCTACACCTTC.

The J gene is TRBJ2-1, the V gene TRBV4-1; D is perhaps TRBD2 (5 bases). This CDR3 has 15 amino acids. The germline V gene has CDR1 MGHRA and CDR2 YSYEKL. Trimming removed 2 bases at V and 5 bases at J, with 13 bases between. CDR3 residues: CASSQSIGGDNEQFF. CDR3 nucleotide sequence: TGCGCCAGCAGCCAAAGTATTGGAGGAGACAATGAGCAGTTCTTC.

This chain connects TRBV5-6 to TRBJ2-2, with TRBD1 matching 7 bases. The length of the CDR3 is 17 residues. The V gene end was trimmed by 0 bases and the J gene end by 0 bases; junction bases not matched to a gene: 5. The germline V gene encodes CDR1 SGHDT and CDR2 YYEEEE. CDR3 in DNA: TGTGCCAGCAGCTTGGCCGGGACAGTGACGAACACCGGGGAGCTGTTTTTT. Translating it yields CASSLAGTVTNTGELFF.

V usage is TRBV5-5 and J usage is TRBJ2-5; the D is unclear. This CDR3 region has 13 residues. CDR1 is SGHKS and CDR2 is YYEKEE in the germline V gene (reference sequence). V shed 1 base and J shed 1 base, with 5 bases lying between them. CDR3 sequence: CASSLYSQETQYF. The DNA for the CDR3 is TGTGCCAGCAGCTTGTACAGCCAAGAGACCCAGTACTTC. The full variable domain, with the rest looked up from reference TRBV5-5 and TRBJ2-5, is DAGVTQSPTHLIKTRGQQVTLRCSPISGHKSVSWYQQVLGQGPQFIFQYYEKEERGRGNFPDRFSARQFPNYSSELNVNALLLGDSALYLCASSLYSQETQYFGPGTRLLVL.

The chain uses TRBV2 and TRBJ1-4; the D gene is possibly TRBD1 (5 bases). This CDR3 spans 15 amino acids. V lost 2 bases, J lost 1 base, and 8 bases lay in between. The V gene's germline CDR1 is SNHLY and CDR2 FYNNEI. The CDR3 here is CASSERGGTNEKLFF. The CDR3 DNA reads as TGTGCCAGCAGTGAACGCGGGGGAACTAATGAAAAACTGTTTTTT.

This chain uses TRBV21-1 with TRBJ2-4; TRBD1, the D gene given by the table, was not confirmed from the DNA. TRBV21-1 is a pseudogene locus. The CDR3 extends over 14 amino acids. In DNA, the CDR3 is TGTGCCAGCAGCAAAGAGAGCAGGGGTAACATTCAGTACTTC. Amino acid sequence: CASSKESRGNIQYF.

The chain carries TRBV6-5 and TRBJ2-1; 9 bases match TRBD2. CDR1 and CDR2 from the germline V gene are MNHEY and SVGAGI. The CDR3 sequence is 15 residues long. Trimming cost V 3 bases and J 5 bases; bases outside gene matches: 5. CDR3 in amino acids: CASSYRRGGNNEQFF. CDR3 DNA: TGTGCCAGCAGTTATCGGCGGGGGGGGAACAATGAGCAGTTCTTC.